Given below is one T cell receptor beta chain in context. Antigen specificity is unknown. Among the donors, all were healthy bone marrow donors. Each donor was nominally healthy when sampled (though unrecorded immune exposures were likely). The source of the sample is a study of cytomegalovirus exposure and HLA in healthy donors. On the study more broadly: Out of 398 genotyped donors, roughly 80% belonged to the Caucasian-associated ancestry cluster.

Germline CDR1 and CDR2: SGHRS and YFSETQ. J lost 5 bases, V lost 4 bases, and 5 bases had no gene match. This CDR3 has 14 amino acids. Study-wide points: Judged likely to be a sequencing artifact was a cluster of highly shared sequence variants.

With 60 Vbeta and 13 Jbeta primers, the PCR was carried out. Sequencing used immunoSEQ multiplex PCR; TCRdb keeps in-frame clones, though not all of them. Altogether 200,000 or so clones are present, 76% being singletons, with the ten largest covering roughly 0.62%. The TCR originated in a man between 18 and 35 years old in good health and CMV-seronegative. The J gene is TRBJ2-7, the V gene TRBV5-1; 11 bases align to TRBD1. The source material was PBMCs. The CDR3 DNA reads as TGCGCCAGCAGCCTAGGACAGGGGGCCGACGAGCAGTACTTC. Translation gives CASSLGQGADEQYF.